The T cell receptor (beta chain) under discussion was sequenced for a study of T cells in Graves' hyperthyroidism and ophthalmopathy. Diagnoses were made from clinical symptoms, serum measures (thyroxine and TRAb), thyroid ultrasound and orbital computed tomography. The CDR3 loop spans 17 amino acids. The germline V gene encodes CDR1 WSHSY and CDR2 SAAADI. Of note for this clonotype: Antigen: not known.

Whole-study results and caveats: Blood samples included most of the expanded thyroid clonotypes exceeding 0.001.

Amplification yielded TCR beta CDR3 regions, with RNA transcripts as the source. The HTBI primer set served for first-round RT-PCR of the TCR CDR3. Using its own MiXCR run on the multiplex PCR reads, TCRdb lists one record per CDR3 protein. This sample has 480,000 or so distinct CDR3 sequences, with approximately 49% found just once. The TCR was taken from an adult woman with Graves' disease, either hyperthyroidism or ophthalmopathy (not recorded which). This sequence joins TRBV10-2 and TRBJ2-7; TRBD2 agrees at 8 bases. The sequenced material came from peripheral blood or thyroid tissue (not recorded which). The CDR3 DNA is TGCGCAAGCGGGCCCGGCTTGGCGGGAGGACCCCGTGACGAGCAGTACTTC. It specifies CASGPGLAGGPRDEQYF.